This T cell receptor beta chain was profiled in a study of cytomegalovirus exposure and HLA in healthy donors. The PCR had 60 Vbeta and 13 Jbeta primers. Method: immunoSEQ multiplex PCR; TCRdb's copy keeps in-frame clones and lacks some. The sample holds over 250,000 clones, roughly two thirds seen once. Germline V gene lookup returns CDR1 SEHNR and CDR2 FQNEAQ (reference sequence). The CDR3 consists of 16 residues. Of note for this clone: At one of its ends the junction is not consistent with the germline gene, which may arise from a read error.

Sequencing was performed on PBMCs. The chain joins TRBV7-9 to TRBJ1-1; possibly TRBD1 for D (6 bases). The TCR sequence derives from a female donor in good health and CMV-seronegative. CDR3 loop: CSSSSRAQGLNTEAFF. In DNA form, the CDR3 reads TGTTCCAGCAGCAGCCGGGCACAGGGACTGAACACTGAAGCTTTCTTT.